This is a list of T cell receptor beta chains from one sample in a study of T-cell memory formation after mild COVID-19. From the 5' RACE reads, TCRdb called clonotypes with MiXCR, one entry per CDR3 protein. The data contain over 400,000 distinct CDR3 sequences, 23% of them singletons. Sequencing used PBMCs or a T cell subset sorted from them (not recorded which). All receptors derive from an adult woman who had mild COVID-19 (a few samples of this study predate the infection). Cell type and time point are not known. The conserved cysteine and the conserved F or W are not part of the CDR3 here.

V gene	CDR3 protein
TRBV7-2	ASRTKTGLVFNEQF
TRBV5-1	ASSFTRTSGAQETQY
TRBV9	ASSGGTGNTEAF
TRBV6-5	ASSYSRPSSYNEQF
TRBV5-1	ASSPSGVNTEAF
TRBV12-3/TRBV12-4	ASSWRGPGEAF
TRBV27	ASSSIAGTYEQY
TRBV5-4	ASSFGGGLSNQPQH
TRBV7-2	ASSLLLAGGMSYEQY
TRBV12-3/TRBV12-4	ASSPSDTGELF
TRBV10-3	AISESGGRTYEQY
TRBV30	AWRVAPEEEQY
TRBV6-5	ASSSGGGSSYNEQF
TRBV6-1	ASSGPKDTQY
TRBV7-9	ASSLAVGGPYEQY
TRBV11-1	ASSTNPNDYNEQF
TRBV7-9	ASTGWSTDTQY
TRBV5-1	ASGLTSGIPYNEQF
TRBV19	ASSKGQGNTEAF
TRBV6-2/TRBV6-3	ASNPRIGETQY
TRBV7-3	ASSSDLDSPKNIQY
TRBV15	ATSRLSLESYEQY
TRBV20-1	SAHRSSYNEQF
TRBV28	ASSLPTGGGNSPLH
TRBV9	ASSANSGRTITDTQY
TRBV5-4	ASSSGATSSYEQY
TRBV7-9	ASKPPRGDEQF
TRBV11-2	ASSFGLTRETQY